The rows below give T cell receptor beta chains drawn from one sample of a study of cytomegalovirus exposure and HLA in healthy donors. Only in-frame clones appear in the TCRdb table, and some are missing; sequencing was by immunoSEQ multiplex PCR. The sample has roughly 120,000 clones; 77% are singletons. Input material: PBMCs. All receptors derive from a human donor in good health. CDR3s include the opening cysteine and the closing phenylalanine or tryptophan. Fields, in order: clone size, V gene, J gene, CDR3 protein. Clone size, where shown, is once, few, many, or a class for clones that have expanded.

>few|TRBV10-3|TRBJ1-1
CAIAGGQNTEAFF
>-|TRBV5-5|TRBJ2-3
CASFPRATDTQYF
>-|TRBV7-6|TRBJ2-5
CASSSSAPTGNQETQYF
>-|TRBV4-1|TRBJ2-3
CASSQASREAGGPPDTQYF
>-|TRBV29-1|TRBJ1-1
CSVVTVEAFF
>-|TRBV11-2|TRBJ2-1
CASSRLAGIHYNEQFF
>-|TRBV19|TRBJ2-1
CASSTGQGAYNEQFF
>-|TRBV6-5|TRBJ1-1
CASSYSDRGTTEAFF
>once|TRBV27|TRBJ1-5
CASSSQGIGNQPQHF
>few|TRBV5-6|TRBJ1-1
CASSLAGTGNTEAFF
>-|TRBV5-6|TRBJ2-3
CASSRAGLADSTDTQYF
>-|TRBV19|TRBJ2-7
CASSTKRTAYEQYF
>-|TRBV6-5|TRBJ1-5
CASSSQAGSNQPQHF
>-|TRBV20-1|TRBJ2-5
CSGLRETQYF
>-|TRBV6-5|TRBJ2-7
CASSYSFSGRFYEQYF
>-|TRBV19|TRBJ2-3
CASTTPGTGVDTQYF
>-|TRBV28|TRBJ1-4
CASSPGNEKLFF
>-|TRBV6-5|TRBJ2-2
CASRRRGGNGELFF
>-|TRBV11-2|TRBJ2-1
CASSTWFRGIEQFF
>-|TRBV28|TRBJ2-7
CASSGAGTGLYEQYF
>once|TRBV9|TRBJ2-4
CASSVGDGDKNSQYF
>-|TRBV11-2|TRBJ1-6
CASSYGTGYSPLHF
>-|TRBV10-3|TRBJ2-2
CAIRDSLGELFF
>-|TRBV18|TRBJ2-7
CASSAGTGGREQYF
>-|TRBV19|TRBJ2-1
CASTPSGNEQFF
>-|TRBV29-1|TRBJ2-7
CSVDGTSGSVGTYEQYF
>few|TRBV7-8|TRBJ2-7
CASSPTSGGGSYEQYF
>-|TRBV5-4|TRBJ1-5
CASSLWGIGAAHGNQPQHF
>-|TRBV19|TRBJ2-5
CASGGQGGRGETQYF
>-|TRBV30|TRBJ2-3
CAWSPGLTTDTQYF
>few|TRBV9|TRBJ2-1
CASSVGHNEQFF
>-|TRBV27|TRBJ2-1
CASSRRNEQFF
>-|TRBV18|TRBJ1-5
CASSRDRDQPQHF
>-|TRBV19|TRBJ1-2
CASTALGRTKANYGYTF
>-|TRBV28|TRBJ1-2
CASIPRGAGYGYTF
>-|TRBV7-8|TRBJ2-7
CASSRTGTDPYEQYF
>-|TRBV7-3|TRBJ2-2
CASSLAGGNTGELFF
>-|TRBV6-1|TRBJ2-7
CASSEEKGQSYEQYF
>-|TRBV7-9|TRBJ1-1
CASAIIVNTEAFF
>-|TRBV28|TRBJ1-4
CASSRPGVTNEKLFF
>-|TRBV10-2|TRBJ1-4
CASRQDSWELFF
>-|TRBV7-7|TRBJ2-3
CASSLFPGSTDTQYF
>-|TRBV28|TRBJ2-7
CASSTREFEQYF
>-|TRBV20-1|TRBJ1-1
CSASTGREAFF
>-|TRBV28|TRBJ2-2
CASSDTSGGLNTGEPFF
>-|TRBV5-1|TRBJ1-4
CASSLIGGTNEKLFF
>-|TRBV9|TRBJ2-3
CASSVERGIADTQYF
>-|TRBV27|TRBJ1-2
CASSLRGRVDGYTF
>-|TRBV11-1|TRBJ2-5
CASSRPGREETQYF
>few|TRBV9|TRBJ2-3
CASSVGSTSGSTDTQYF
>-|TRBV20-1|TRBJ2-7
CSAQSSYEQYF
>-|TRBV6-6|TRBJ2-7
CASSGTPSYEQYF
>-|TRBV5-1|TRBJ2-1
CASSSKTTSGSFDEQFF
>-|TRBV6-5|TRBJ1-5
CATTPGQGPNQPQHF
>-|TRBV7-8|TRBJ2-3
CASSPRVRELSDTQYF
>-|TRBV7-2|TRBJ1-1
CASSPAGRNTEAFF
>few|TRBV2|TRBJ2-7
CASSEALGLYEQYF
>-|TRBV5-6|TRBJ2-7
CASSLAGVGEQYF